The rows below give T cell receptor beta chains drawn from one sample of a study of beta chain features in type 1 diabetes. Profiling relied on immunoSEQ multiplex PCR, and the TCRdb table lists in-frame clones only, not all of them. The table records a few hundred thousand clones, approximately 15% of them present only once. The sample was naive CD4+ T cells from blood. The receptors come from a man aged 25-45 years with type 1 diabetes. CDR3s include the opening cysteine and the closing phenylalanine or tryptophan. Each record gives: V gene, D gene, J gene, clone size, CDR3 DNA, CDR3 protein. D genes are given only for firm matches. Expanded clones get a size class; other rows say once, few or many, or leave the size out.

TRBV27,TRBD1,TRBJ1-5,NA,TGTGCCAGCAGCCCCGACAGGGCGGGCAATCAGCCCCAGCATTTT,CASSPDRAGNQPQHF
TRBV7-9,NA,TRBJ1-2,few,TGTGCCAGCAGCTTAGGAGAGGGAAATGGCTACACCTTC,CASSLGEGNGYTF
TRBV7-2,TRBD2,TRBJ2-5,NA,TGTGCCAGCAGCTTAGTAGCGGGTCTACAAGAGACCCAGTACTTC,CASSLVAGLQETQYF
TRBV14,NA,TRBJ2-2,few,TGTGCCAGCAGCTTCGGGACTCCGAACACCGGGGAGCTGTTTTTT,CASSFGTPNTGELFF
TRBV10-3,TRBD1,TRBJ1-1,few,TGTGCCGTCGACTCGGGACAGTCGAACACTGAAGCTTTCTTT,CAVDSGQSNTEAFF
TRBV2,TRBD2,TRBJ2-1,NA,TGTGCCAGCAAGGCGGGAGGTAACTACAATGAGCAGTTCTTC,CASKAGGNYNEQFF
TRBV5-1,TRBD2,TRBJ2-5,few,TGCGCCAGCAGCGTAGCGGGAGCGGCATCCCCGCAAGAGACCCAGTACTTC,CASSVAGAASPQETQYF
TRBV5-1,TRBD1,TRBJ1-2,few,TGCGCCAGCAGCCTGGACAGGGCAGGCGGCTACACCTTC,CASSLDRAGGYTF
TRBV7-2,NA,TRBJ1-1,NA,TGTGCCAGCAGCTTAGATCCCAAAAACACTGAAGCTTTCTTT,CASSLDPKNTEAFF
TRBV19,NA,TRBJ2-7,NA,TGTGCCAGTAACCGCCGACACGGCCTTAACTACGAGCAGTACTTC,CASNRRHGLNYEQYF
TRBV15,NA,TRBJ2-5,many,TGTGCCACCAGCAGAGATATCTCCGGGACCCAGTACTTC,CATSRDISGTQYF
TRBV7-9,TRBD2,TRBJ2-7,few,TGTGCCAGCAGCCCAGGCTCTAGCGGGGCCCTAGACGAGCAGTACTTC,CASSPGSSGALDEQYF
TRBV6-5,TRBD1,TRBJ1-4,NA,TGTGCCACCAGGGACAGGGCTGGCGAAAAACTGTTTTTT,CATRDRAGEKLFF
TRBV9,TRBD2,TRBJ2-7,few,TGTGCCAGCAGCCCCGGGGTAGCGGGCCCCGAGCAGTACTTC,CASSPGVAGPEQYF
TRBV27,NA,TRBJ2-7,NA,TGTGCCAGCAGTTTCGGGCAGGGATACTACGAGCAGTACTTC,CASSFGQGYYEQYF
TRBV30,TRBD1,TRBJ1-1,once,TGTGCCTGGAGTTCGCGACAAGGACTACAGGGGACGAACACTGAAGCTTTCTTT,CAWSSRQGLQGTNTEAFF
TRBV10-3,NA,TRBJ2-1,NA,TGTGCCATCAGACCAGGGACAAACAATGAGCAGTTCTTC,CAIRPGTNNEQFF
TRBV29-1,NA,TRBJ2-5,few,TGCAGCGTTGATGGTCGGGAGACCCAGTACTTC,CSVDGRETQYF
TRBV6-6,NA,TRBJ1-5,NA,TGTGCCAGCACTGTGGGGCGGAATCAGCCCCAGCATTTT,CASTVGRNQPQHF
TRBV25-1,NA,TRBJ1-4,NA,TGTGCCAGCAGTGATGGGTGGGCAAAACTGTTTTTT,CASSDGWAKLFF
TRBV5-4,NA,TRBJ2-5,NA,TGTGCCAGCAGTTCCGCCCTGGGCGACAGGGAGACCCAGTACTTC,CASSSALGDRETQYF
TRBV29-1,TRBD1,TRBJ2-1,few,TGCAGTGGCGGACAGGGGTCCTACAATGAGCAGTTCTTC,CSGGQGSYNEQFF
TRBV7-9,TRBD1,TRBJ1-4,few,TGTGCCAGCAGCTTGGCACAGGGGCTCCTGTTTTTT,CASSLAQGLLFF
TRBV7-9,NA,TRBJ2-7,NA,TGTGCCAGCAGCCCAGGACAGAGCACCGGCGAGCAGTACTTC,CASSPGQSTGEQYF
TRBV5-1,NA,TRBJ1-6,NA,TGCGCCAGCAGCTTGGAGGACAGCCTTAATTCACCCCTCCACTTT,CASSLEDSLNSPLHF
TRBV7-9,TRBD1,TRBJ1-5,NA,TGTGCCAGCAGCCGGACAGGCCAGCCCCAGCATTTT,CASSRTGQPQHF
TRBV7-2,NA,TRBJ1-2,NA,TGTGCCAGCAGCGTGGGACTAACCTTTCTGGGAGGCTACACCTTC,CASSVGLTFLGGYTF
TRBV29-1,NA,TRBJ1-1,few,TGCAGCGTTGGACAGTACACTGAAGCTTTCTTT,CSVGQYTEAFF
TRBV30,NA,TRBJ1-1,NA,TGTGCCTGGAGTGTTAACGGACTCACTGAAGCTTTCTTT,CAWSVNGLTEAFF
TRBV11-2,NA,TRBJ2-4,few,TGTGCCAGCAGCTTAGCAGGGGAAAACATTCAGTACTTC,CASSLAGENIQYF
TRBV6-5,TRBD2,TRBJ2-2,few,TGTGCCAGCAGTTACACCGCGGGAGGACCCGGGGAGCTGTTTTTT,CASSYTAGGPGELFF
TRBV11-2,NA,TRBJ1-2,few,TGTGCCAGCAGCTTAGAGGGGACTCGGACGGGCTACACCTTC,CASSLEGTRTGYTF
TRBV5-1,NA,TRBJ2-6,NA,TGCGCCAGCAGCACGCGCGGGACAGCAAGCTCTGGGGCCAACGTCCTGACTTTC,CASSTRGTASSGANVLTF
TRBV4-1,TRBD2,TRBJ2-2,NA,TGCGCCAGATCCGGGACTAGCGAGAACACCGGGGAGCTGTTTTTT,CARSGTSENTGELFF
TRBV7-9,TRBD1,TRBJ2-5,few,TGTGCCAGCAGCTGGGGACAGGGGGCAGAGACCCAGTACTTC,CASSWGQGAETQYF
TRBV27,TRBD1,TRBJ2-7,few,TGTGCCAGCGGGCTCTTCTATCGGGGACAGGGCTCCTACGAGCAGTACTTC,CASGLFYRGQGSYEQYF
TRBV6-1,NA,TRBJ1-5,few,TGTGCCAGCAGTGTTGGGACAACAAATCAGCCCCAGCATTTT,CASSVGTTNQPQHF
TRBV4-1,TRBD2,TRBJ2-2,NA,TGCGCCAGCAGCCATGTAGCGGGGGGGCAATCCGGGGAGCTGTTTTTT,CASSHVAGGQSGELFF
TRBV19,TRBD2,TRBJ2-1,few,TGTGCCAGTAGTATAAATAGCGGGAGTCATGAGCAGTTCTTC,CASSINSGSHEQFF
TRBV7-9,NA,TRBJ2-2,few,TGTGCCAGCAGACTCACCGGGACATCGAACACCGGGGAGCTGTTTTTT,CASRLTGTSNTGELFF
TRBV30,NA,TRBJ1-1,few,TGTGCCTGGAGTGTACTCATGCGGGACACTGAAGCTTTCTTT,CAWSVLMRDTEAFF
TRBV7-9,TRBD2,TRBJ2-3,few,TGTGCCAGCAGCTTCCTAGCGGGGGGAATGGATACGCAGTATTTT,CASSFLAGGMDTQYF